Below, 28 T cell receptor beta chains from the same sample are listed, as sequenced in a study of molecular identifiers for immune sequencing clone quantification. TCRdb passed the PCR reads through MiXCR, listing each CDR3 protein once. The table includes hundreds of thousands of distinct CDR3 sequences, about 25% detected once. Input material: naive CD8+ T cells from blood, with Jurkat cell RNA spiked in. Subset noted: FACS-sorted CD8+CD4-CCR7+CD45RA+ naive T cells. The receptors shown here come from a human donor in good health. Some libraries in this study had Jurkat cell RNA spiked in.

This clonotype came up many times. The chain employs TRBV6-2 or TRBV6-3 and TRBJ2-7; tentatively, D is TRBD1 or TRBD2 (5 bases each). The CDR3 consists of 14 residues. The ends were cut back, 6 bases at V and 4 bases at J, with 16 bases in the middle. Germline V gene data show CDR1 as MNHEY and CDR2 as SVGEGT. The CDR3 loop is CASRTSREMYEQYF. DNA of the CDR3: TGTGCCAGCAGAACCAGCAGGGAGATGTACGAGCAGTACTTC.

Concerning this clonotype: This may arise from a read error, as a much more abundant clone is one base away. The chain uses TRBV27 and TRBJ1-1; D might be TRBD1 (5 bases). The CDR3 has 13 amino acids. Germline CDR1 MNHEY, CDR2 SMNVEV (reference sequence). The CDR3 is CAGRELGSDEAFF. The CDR3 DNA sequence: TGTGCCGGCAGGGAGTTGGGGTCGGATGAAGCTTTCTTT.

This clonotype has at least ten counts. The chain is built from TRBV2 and TRBJ2-3; 7 positions agree with TRBD1. V lost 9 bases, J lost 5 bases, and 8 bases stayed unmatched. CDR3 size: 13 residues. CDR1 and CDR2 (germline): SNHLY, FYNNEI. CDR3 in amino acids: CASKEGDRDTQYF. The CDR3, as DNA: TGTGCCAGTAAAGAAGGGGACAGAGATACGCAGTATTTT. Full variable domain (remainder filled in from reference TRBV2 and TRBJ2-3): EPEVTQTPSHQVTQMGQEVILRCVPISNHLYFYWYRQILGQKVEFLVSFYNNEISEKSEIFDDQFSVERPDGSNFTLKIRSTKLEDSAMYFCASKEGDRDTQYFGPGTRLTVL.

This clonotype was recorded many times. The V and J genes are TRBV6-5 and TRBJ2-3; 7 nucleotides agree with TRBD1. V was pared by 4 bases and J by 1 base, with 5 bases of the junction left unmatched. This CDR3 region has 15 residues. CDR1 MNHEY and CDR2 SVGAGI come from the germline V gene. The CDR3 coding sequence is TGTGCCAGCAGTTCGACAGGGCTCCGCACAGATACGCAGTATTTT. Residues: CASSSTGLRTDTQYF.

The chain has TRBV29-1 and TRBJ1-1; no firm D call. This CDR3 has 12 residues. The germline V gene encodes CDR1 SQVTM and CDR2 ANQGSEA. V was shortened by 3 bases and J by 4 bases, with 9 bases between the two germline ends. The CDR3 nucleotides read TGCAGCGTTGACGCGGGAACCACTGAAGCTTTCTTT. It encodes CSVDAGTTEAFF. The full variable domain, its missing parts supplied by reference TRBV29-1 and TRBJ1-1, is SAVISQKPSRDICQRGTSLTIQCQVDSQVTMMFWYRQQPGQSLTLIATANQGSEATYESGFVIDKFPISRPNLTFSTLTVSNMSPEDSSIYLCSVDAGTTEAFFGQGTRLTVV.

This clonotype came up many times. The chain recombines TRBV7-9 with TRBJ1-1; the D gene is possibly TRBD1 (6 bases). There are 15 residues in the CDR3. Germline CDR1 is SEHNR and CDR2 is FQNEAQ (reference sequence). Trimming stripped 4 bases from V and 11 bases from J, with 23 bases between. The CDR3 DNA reads TGTGCCAGCAGCTCTCCCCGGGACACGCCCCTTGATGCTTTCTTT. It is translated as CASSSPRDTPLDAFF.

This rearrangement joins TRBV3-1 to TRBJ1-5; D is possibly TRBD1 (5 bases). This CDR3 is built from 15 residues. Between the trimmed V and J ends, which lost 1 base and 3 bases, there was a span of 10 bases. Germline assignment: CDR1 LGHDT and CDR2 YNNKEL (reference sequence). The CDR3 coding sequence is TGTGCCAGCAGCCAAGCTGGAGGGGACAATCAGCCCCAGCATTTT. This codes for CASSQAGGDNQPQHF.

This clonotype came up many times. This chain uses TRBV5-6 with TRBJ1-1; 9 nucleotides agree with TRBD1. Germline V gives CDR1 SGHDT, CDR2 YYEEEE. CDR3 length equals 17 residues. The V segment lost 0 bases and the J segment 4 bases; nucleotides outside the gene matches: 10. Written as DNA, the CDR3 is TGTGCCAGCAGCTTGGCTTCCTGGACAGGGGTTGTCACTGAAGCTTTCTTT. It yields the protein CASSLASWTGVVTEAFF. The full variable domain, its missing parts supplied by reference TRBV5-6 and TRBJ1-1, is DAGVTQSPTHLIKTRGQQVTLRCSPKSGHDTVSWYQQALGQGPQFIFQYYEEEERQRGNFPDRFSGHQFPNYSSELNVNALLLGDSALYLCASSLASWTGVVTEAFFGQGTRLTVV.

The table lists this clonotype with a few counts. The rearrangement links TRBV4-2 to TRBJ2-5; 10 bases agree with TRBD2. The CDR3 covers 18 residues. V trimming: 0 bases; J trimming: 5 bases; junction bases outside the gene matches: 12. The germline CDR1 and CDR2 sequences are LGHNA and YNFKEQ. The CDR3 spells CASSQDKASGSLLETQYF. CDR3 nucleotide sequence: TGTGCCAGCAGCCAAGATAAGGCTAGCGGGAGTCTGTTGGAGACCCAGTACTTC.

This clonotype was recorded many times. The genes are TRBV6-5 and TRBJ1-4, with a possible D match to TRBD1 (5 bases). Trimming stripped 0 bases from V and 5 bases from J, with 7 bases between. The CDR3 loop spans 14 amino acids. In germline, CDR1 is MNHEY, CDR2 SVGAGI. The CDR3 bases are TGTGCCAGCAGTTACTCGGAGGGGAATGAAAAACTGTTTTTT. Its protein product is CASSYSEGNEKLFF.

With regard to this clonotype: A much larger clonotype is one base distant, so this may be a read error. This chain links TRBV10-3 with TRBJ2-6; D perhaps matches TRBD2 (5 bases). The CDR3 extends over 15 amino acids. CDR1 and CDR2 (germline): ENHRY, SYGVKD. Trimming took 3 bases from V and 9 from J, leaving 15 bases between them. The CDR3 reads CAISEQRVTYNVLTF. The CDR3, as DNA: TGTGCCATCAGTGAACAGAGGGTTACGTACAACGTCCTGACTTTC.

CDR3 nucleotide sequence: TGTGCCAGCAATAAAGGAGGGTACAATGAGCAGTTCTTC. Protein product: CASNKGGYNEQFF. This sequence joins TRBV7-9 and TRBJ2-1, with a weak D call TRBD2 (6 bases). V was pared by 7 bases and J by 4 bases, with 11 bases between. The length of the CDR3 is 13 residues. Germline values: CDR1 SEHNR, CDR2 FQNEAQ (reference sequence).

At least ten counts were recorded for this clonotype. The chain combines TRBV27 with TRBJ2-3; tentatively, D is TRBD1 (6 bases). Trimming shortened V by 10 bases and J by 0 bases, and 17 bases separated the two germline ends. CDR3 size: 15 residues. Germline lookup yields CDR1 MNHEY and CDR2 SMNVEV (reference sequence). The CDR3 loop is CATAIGQISTDTQYF. Written as DNA, the CDR3 is TGTGCCACCGCAATTGGACAGATTAGCACAGATACGCAGTATTTT.

This clonotype showed up just a few times. This sequence joins TRBV20-1 and TRBJ2-7, with 9 positions matching TRBD2. The V and J ends lost 3 bases and 4 bases, in that order; junction bases with no gene match: 13. Germline V gene lookup returns CDR1 DFQATT and CDR2 SNEGSKA (reference sequence). The CDR3 is 16 amino acids. The CDR3 region has the DNA TGCAGTGCTAGCCCCATCTCTAGCGGGGATTTGTACGAGCAGTACTTC. Protein product: CSASPISSGDLYEQYF.

Regarding this clonotype: With a much larger clone just one base away, this may be a read error. V gene TRBV12-3 or TRBV12-4 combines with J gene TRBJ2-3; no firm D call. V was cut by 3 bases and J by 2 bases, with 12 bases left in between. The CDR3 sequence is 15 residues long. The CDR3 protein is CASSLAPLHTDTQYF. The CDR3 nucleotides are TGTGCCAGCAGTTTGGCCCCTCTACACACAGATACGCAGTATTTT.

As concerns this clonotype: With a much larger clone just one base away, this may be a read error. V is TRBV27 and J is TRBJ1-1, with 8 bases lining up with TRBD1. Germline CDR1 reads MNHEY; CDR2 reads SMNVEV (reference sequence). The CDR3 length is 14 residues. Trimming cost V 6 bases and J 11 bases; bases outside gene matches: 14. CDR3 amino acids: CASRSVTGAFGAFF. The DNA for the CDR3 is TGTGCCAGCAGATCCGTGACAGGGGCTTTTGGTGCTTTCTTT.

Points on this clonotype: This likely comes from a read error, as the CDR3 has no conserved phenylalanine or tryptophan at its end. The rearrangement joins TRBV6-6 to TRBJ1-6; the D is unclear. V lost 4 bases and J 3 bases, leaving 19 bases between the germline ends. This CDR3 is built from 18 residues. Per germline, CDR1 MNHNY and CDR2 SVGAGI (reference sequence). CDR3 region: CASSSTDDELLYNSPLHV. In DNA, the CDR3 is TGTGCCAGCAGTTCCACGGACGATGAATTACTCTATAATTCACCCCTCCACGTT.

The table lists this clonotype with a few counts. This chain joins TRBV9 and TRBJ2-5, with TRBD1 as a possible D gene (8 bases). The germline CDR1 and CDR2 sequences are SGDLS and YYNGEE. V was cut by 4 bases and J by 2 bases, with 18 bases left in between. The CDR3 sequence is 16 residues long. This CDR3 reads CASSPYHRGGQETQYF. In DNA, the CDR3 is TGTGCCAGCAGCCCTTACCACAGGGGGGGACAAGAGACCCAGTACTTC.

The table lists this clonotype with a few counts. The chain carries TRBV6-2 or TRBV6-3 and TRBJ1-2; D is unresolved. Trimming shortened V by 6 bases and J by 4 bases, and 12 bases separated the two germline ends. The CDR3 covers 13 residues. Germline CDR1 and CDR2: MNHEY and SVGEGT. The CDR3 DNA follows: TGTGCCAGCAGAGGACCTGAGGCCTATGGCTACACCTTC. This gives the protein CASRGPEAYGYTF.

This clonotype showed up just a few times. The J gene is TRBJ2-5, the V gene TRBV18, with 10 nucleotides matching TRBD1. Germline values: CDR1 KGHSH, CDR2 LQKENI. The CDR3 spans 14 residues. Trimming cost V 6 bases and J 3 bases; bases outside gene matches: 4. The CDR3 nucleotides read TGTGCCAGCTCTCTGACAGGGGGCGAAGAGACCCAGTACTTC. It is translated as CASSLTGGEETQYF.

Comment on this clonotype: Here the CDR3 omits its conserved ending phenylalanine or tryptophan, so a read error is the likely source. The limits of the CDR3 on the DNA are not certain, so only TCRdb's listed CDR3 is given. The chain joins TRBV28 to TRBJ1-5; the D segment call TRBD1 is taken from the table without a DNA check. Germline-derived CDR1 and CDR2 are MDHEN and SYDVKM. The CDR3 contains 15 residues when both ends are counted. CDR3 loop: CASSLPWQENQPQQV.

On this clonotype itself: A single base separates this from a much larger clone, so it may be a read error. No conserved phenylalanine or tryptophan is present at the end of the CDR3, so a read error is the likely explanation. V usage is TRBV6-2 or TRBV6-3 and J usage is TRBJ1-5; a weak D match, TRBD1 (5 bases). The germline V gene encodes CDR1 MNHEY and CDR2 SVGEGT. The CDR3 contains 14 residues. V lost 6 bases to trimming and J lost 2 bases, with 11 bases between them. The CDR3 spells CASSPRDRNQPQHL. The CDR3 DNA reads as TGTGCCAGCAGCCCCAGGGACCGCAATCAGCCCCAGCATCTT.

With regard to this clonotype: With a much larger clone just one base away, this may be a read error. The rearrangement uses TRBV7-9 and TRBJ1-1; D perhaps matches TRBD1 (6 bases). Trimming cost V 5 bases and J 3 bases, with 16 bases left between them. The CDR3 is 15 residues long. CDR1 and CDR2 from the germline V gene are SEHNR and FQNEAQ (reference sequence). The CDR3 loop reads CASSPPDSMDTEAFF. CDR3 sequence (DNA): TGTGCCAGCAGCCCACCGGACAGCATGGACACTGAAGCTTTCTTT.

This clonotype occurred a few times. One junction end disagrees with the germline gene, perhaps due to a read error. This chain joins TRBV2 and TRBJ1-3, with a weak D call TRBD1 (6 bases). The CDR3 length is 17 residues. In germline, CDR1 is SNHLY, CDR2 FYNNEI. The CDR3 DNA follows: TGTGCCAGCGGTGAATTGTTCCGGGACAAAGCTGGAAACACCATATATTTT. This sequence encodes CASGELFRDKAGNTIYF.

The rearrangement uses TRBV13 and TRBJ2-3; D possibly matches TRBD1 or TRBD2 (5 bases each). V was shortened by 5 bases and J by 6 bases, with 15 bases between the two germline ends. The CDR3 is 14 residues long. Germline lookup yields CDR1 PRHDT and CDR2 FYEKMQ (reference sequence). CDR3 in DNA: TGTGCCAGCAGCCCCCAACAGGACTTTGATACGCAGTATTTT. Protein sequence: CASSPQQDFDTQYF.

The V and J genes are TRBV11-3 and TRBJ2-5, with 7 bases aligning to TRBD1. V lost 5 bases, J lost 3 bases, and 6 bases stayed unmatched. There are 14 residues in the CDR3. CDR1 is SGHNT, CDR2 YENEEA, per germline. The CDR3 spells CASSARDSEETQYF. CDR3 DNA sequence: TGTGCCAGCAGCGCCCGGGACAGCGAAGAGACCCAGTACTTC. Combining the CDR3 with reference TRBV11-3 and TRBJ2-5 gives the whole variable domain EAGVVQSPRYKIIEKKQPVAFWCNPISGHNTLYWYLQNLGQGPELLIRYENEEAVDDSQLPKDRFSAERLKGVDSTLKIQPAELGDSAVYLCASSARDSEETQYFGPGTRLLVL.

This clonotype showed up many times. This rearrangement joins TRBV2 to TRBJ1-2, with TRBD1 matching over 7 bases. In germline, CDR1 is SNHLY, CDR2 FYNNEI. The trim removed 6 bases at V and 4 bases at J, leaving 5 bases unmatched. The CDR3 covers 13 residues. This chain's CDR3 is CASSSGTAYGYTF. In DNA, the CDR3 is TGTGCCAGCAGCTCCGGGACAGCCTATGGCTACACCTTC.

V is TRBV9 and J is TRBJ2-5; 10 bases agree with TRBD2. Germline assignment: CDR1 SGDLS and CDR2 YYNGEE. The length of the CDR3 is 14 residues. V shed 3 bases and J 5 bases; nucleotides not matched to a gene: 4. CDR3 sequence: CASSGQGLAETQYF. The CDR3 DNA is TGTGCCAGCAGCGGCCAGGGACTAGCGGAGACCCAGTACTTC.